This entry concerns a single T cell receptor (beta chain). The antigen this receptor binds is unknown. No base qualities exist here, and no much larger clone lies one base off it. This specimen's treatment or condition label, interpreted: in vitro stimulation with specific CMV peptide epitopes to enrich CMV-specific T cells. This sample is part of a study of T cell repertoires in cytomegalovirus infection (dated by TCRdb to between 2018 and 2021). Notes on the research overall: Recently identified HLA-C-restricted CMV epitopes, whose presentation resists viral immunomodulation, were targeted by peptide stimulations together with well-studied HLA-B-restricted epitopes. Donor HLA type was relevant to the analysis, as public TCR beta signatures indicated carriage of CMV infection together with the matching HLA type.

From cysteine to phenylalanine, the CDR3 is 16 amino acids long. Kept here is only the CDR3 DNA, which spans 48 bases and is read in frame from base 1. The germline ends are 19 bases apart after V is trimmed by 3 bases and J by 7 bases. The germline V gene gives CDR1 as KGHSH and CDR2 as LQKENI. Overall results and qualifications from the work: In the ex vivo response, HLA-C-restricted CMV-specific TCR beta clonotypes were dominant, and in two of eight donors the single most frequent clonotype came from this HLA-C-restricted group. Carriers of CMV infection plus the relevant HLA type were discriminated by the cumulative frequency of public TCR beta family members in the study cohort and in an independent roughly 370-donor cohort.

Sequencing used an Illumina HiSeq 1500. Clones were called with MiXCR by TCRdb after fastp trimmed the public reads at Q25, and only in-frame beta chains were retained. Each entry merges the rows of one CDR3 protein and shows their most common DNA and genes. This sample has 700,000 to 850,000 distinct CDR3 sequences in its table, and 30% to 35% of those were observed once. Together, the top ten hold roughly 12% of the sample. This TCR derives from a human donor in good health (CMV status not recorded). Some clones in this sample may be carry-over from other donors' samples. Rearrangement joined TRBV18 to TRBJ1-5, with the D gene not clear enough to name. Specimen: cultured CD8+ T cells from PBMCs, collected from culture after CMV antigen stimulation. The CDR3 is CASSPVTPRAGQPQHF. The sequenced DNA: TGTGCCAGCTCACCGGTCACACCCAGAGCGGGGCAGCCCCAGCATTTT.